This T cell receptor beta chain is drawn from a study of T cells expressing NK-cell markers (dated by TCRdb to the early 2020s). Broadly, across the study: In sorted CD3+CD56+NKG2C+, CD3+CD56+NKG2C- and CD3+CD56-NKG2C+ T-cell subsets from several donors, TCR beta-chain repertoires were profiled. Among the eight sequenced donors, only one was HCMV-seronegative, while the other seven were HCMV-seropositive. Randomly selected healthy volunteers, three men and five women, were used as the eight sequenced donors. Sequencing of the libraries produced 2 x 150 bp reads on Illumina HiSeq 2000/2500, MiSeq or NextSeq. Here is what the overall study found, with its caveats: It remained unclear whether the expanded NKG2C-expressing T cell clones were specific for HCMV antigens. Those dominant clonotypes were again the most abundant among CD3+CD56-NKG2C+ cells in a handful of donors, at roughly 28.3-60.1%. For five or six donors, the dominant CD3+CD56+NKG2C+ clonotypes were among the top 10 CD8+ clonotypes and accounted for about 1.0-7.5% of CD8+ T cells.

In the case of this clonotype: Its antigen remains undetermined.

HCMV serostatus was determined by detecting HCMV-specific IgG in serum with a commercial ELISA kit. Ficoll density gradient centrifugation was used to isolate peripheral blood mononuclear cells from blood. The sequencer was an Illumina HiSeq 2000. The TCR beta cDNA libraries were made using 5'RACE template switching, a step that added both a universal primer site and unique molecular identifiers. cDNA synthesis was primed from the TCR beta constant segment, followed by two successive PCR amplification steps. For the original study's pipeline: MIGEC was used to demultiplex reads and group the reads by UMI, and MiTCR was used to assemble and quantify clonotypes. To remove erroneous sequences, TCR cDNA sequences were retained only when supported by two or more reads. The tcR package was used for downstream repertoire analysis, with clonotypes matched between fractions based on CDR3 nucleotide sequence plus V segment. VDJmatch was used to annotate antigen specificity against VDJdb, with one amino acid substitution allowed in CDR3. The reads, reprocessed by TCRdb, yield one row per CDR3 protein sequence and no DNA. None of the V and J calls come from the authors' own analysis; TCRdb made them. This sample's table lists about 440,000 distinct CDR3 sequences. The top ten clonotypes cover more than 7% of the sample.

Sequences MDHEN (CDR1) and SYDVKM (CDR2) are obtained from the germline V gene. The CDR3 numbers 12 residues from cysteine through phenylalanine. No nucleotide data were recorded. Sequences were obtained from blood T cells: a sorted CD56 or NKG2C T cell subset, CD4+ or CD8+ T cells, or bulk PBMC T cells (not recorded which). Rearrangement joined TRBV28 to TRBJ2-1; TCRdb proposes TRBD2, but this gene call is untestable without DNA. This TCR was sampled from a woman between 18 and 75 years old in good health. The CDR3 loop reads CASSFPGGPAFF.